Listed below are T cell receptor beta chains from one sample, sequenced in a study of T-cell memory formation after mild COVID-19. Each CDR3 protein is one row after TCRdb ran MiXCR on the 5' RACE reads. This table holds approximately 500,000 distinct CDR3 sequences, 20% to 30% found once. Sequencing input: PBMCs or a T cell subset sorted from them (not recorded which). The source of these receptors is an adult woman who had mild COVID-19 (a few samples of this study predate the infection). Cell type and time point are not known. The CDR3 runs from the conserved cysteine through the conserved F or W. A D gene is named only where the DNA matches it firmly. Part of the rows lack a size; the others show once, few, many or a class for expanded clones.

v_call,j_call,d_call,clone_size,cdr3_aa,cdr3_nt
TRBV4-3,TRBJ2-5,NA,NA,CASSRTQGETQYF,TGCGCCAGCAGCCGAACCCAGGGAGAGACCCAGTACTTC
TRBV29-1,TRBJ2-7,NA,NA,CSVLSGDSYEQYF,TGCAGCGTTCTTTCGGGGGACTCCTACGAGCAGTACTTC
TRBV7-6,TRBJ1-4,NA,NA,CASSPLGGDEKLFF,TGTGCCAGCAGCCCCCTCGGGGGGGATGAAAAACTGTTTTTT
TRBV3-1,TRBJ2-3,NA,few,CASSQGGSQADTQYF,TGTGCCAGCAGCCAAGGGGGGTCCCAGGCGGATACGCAGTATTTT
TRBV7-3,TRBJ2-4,TRBD2,NA,CASSPGLAGGPGNIQYF,TGTGCCAGCAGCCCTGGACTAGCGGGAGGGCCCGGAAACATTCAGTACTTC
TRBV18,TRBJ2-3,NA,NA,CASSLEPTDTQYF,TGTGCCAGCTCACTGGAGCCCACAGATACGCAGTATTTT
TRBV7-9,TRBJ2-1,NA,few,CASSLGVLRETDNEQFF,TGTGCCAGCAGCTTAGGGGTCCTTCGGGAGACCGACAATGAGCAGTTCTTC
TRBV3-1,TRBJ1-1,NA,NA,CASSPLRGIRGRNTEAFF,TGTGCCAGCAGCCCGTTAAGGGGAATCCGGGGGCGGAACACTGAAGCTTTCTTT
TRBV13,TRBJ2-7,NA,NA,CASSTVGEQYF,TGTGCCAGCAGCACAGTGGGCGAGCAGTACTTC
TRBV7-2,TRBJ1-4,TRBD1,NA,CASSLEGGQEGLFF,TGTGCCAGCAGCTTAGAAGGGGGCCAGGAGGGACTGTTTTTT
TRBV7-2,TRBJ2-7,TRBD2,NA,CASSLGLAGKYEQYF,TGTGCCAGCAGCTTAGGACTAGCGGGAAAGTACGAGCAGTACTTC
TRBV6-2/TRBV6-3,TRBJ2-1,TRBD2,NA,CASSPPNSGYNEQFF,TGTGCCAGCAGCCCCCCCAATAGCGGGTACAATGAGCAGTTCTTC
TRBV6-6,TRBJ1-2,TRBD1,few,CASTMTGGASTF,TGTGCCAGCACTATGACAGGGGGCGCTTCTACCTTC
TRBV5-1,TRBJ1-1,NA,many,CASSLDSTEAFF,TGTGCCAGCAGCTTAGACTCCACTGAAGCTTTCTTT
TRBV14,TRBJ1-1,NA,few,CASKSTLNTEAFF,TGTGCCAGCAAAAGTACCCTGAACACTGAAGCTTTCTTT
TRBV5-1,TRBJ2-1,NA,NA,CASSFGGGVFNEQFF,TGCGCCAGCAGCTTCGGCGGGGGCGTCTTTAATGAGCAGTTCTTC
TRBV30,TRBJ2-4,TRBD2,many,CAWSPSGLAALNIQYF,TGTGCCTGGAGTCCCTCGGGACTAGCTGCCCTAAACATTCAGTACTTC
TRBV5-1,TRBJ2-1,TRBD1,NA,CASSPRSGQLNEQFF,TGCGCCAGCAGCCCACGCTCGGGACAGTTGAATGAGCAGTTCTTC
TRBV29-1,TRBJ1-4,NA,NA,CSVERIIEGIEKLFF,TGCAGCGTTGAAAGGATTATTGAGGGGATTGAAAAACTGTTTTTT
TRBV7-3,TRBJ2-3,TRBD2,few,CASSSGGGATDTQYF,TGTGCCAGCAGCTCGGGAGGGGGGGCGACAGATACGCAGTATTTT
TRBV5-1,TRBJ2-7,TRBD2,many,CASSWTGGYEQYF,TGCGCCAGCAGCTGGACGGGGGGCTACGAGCAGTACTTC
TRBV5-4,TRBJ2-1,TRBD2,few,CASSFIAGPGINEQFF,TGTGCCAGCAGCTTCATAGCGGGCCCGGGCATCAATGAGCAGTTCTTC
TRBV24-1,TRBJ1-2,NA,NA,CATSDANYGYTF,TGTGCCACCAGCGACGCTAACTATGGCTACACCTTC
TRBV7-9,TRBJ2-5,NA,few,CASSPRTYQETQYF,TGTGCCAGCAGCCCACGGACGTACCAAGAGACCCAGTACTTC
TRBV12-3/TRBV12-4,TRBJ2-1,NA,few,CASSLAPLVGEQFF,TGTGCCAGCAGTTTAGCGCCACTAGTCGGTGAGCAGTTCTTC
TRBV11-2,TRBJ2-3,TRBD2,few,CASSLAPSGSKGTQYF,TGTGCCAGCAGCTTAGCCCCTAGCGGGAGTAAGGGTACGCAGTATTTT
TRBV29-1,TRBJ1-2,NA,NA,CSVPIATANYGYTF,TGCAGCGTTCCCATTGCGACGGCTAACTATGGCTACACCTTC
TRBV19,TRBJ2-2,TRBD1,many,CASSSTGVNTGELFF,TGTGCCAGTAGTTCAACAGGGGTGAACACCGGGGAGCTGTTTTTT